This T cell receptor (beta chain) was sequenced for a study of T cells in localized non-small cell lung cancer (dated by TCRdb to 2018 to 2020). About the investigation overall: Comparing tumors with uninvolved tumor-adjacent lungs, the study looked at the T cell repertoires of about 240 patients with early-stage NSCLC. The mean age of the NSCLC patients was about 62 years, with 130 or so men and 107 women. The cohort comprised 236 treatment-naïve NSCLC patients with resected, localized lung tumors. Summary of the overall study and its limitations: Because multi-region sequencing of the tumors was not done, intratumor heterogeneity could not be ruled out. A median of 57 of the top 100 tumor clones turned up in the paired uninvolved adjacent lung, and around 27 of those clones also ranked among the top 100 of that same adjacent lung. Longer overall survival was associated with higher blood T cell density, whereas shorter survival was associated with higher adjacent-lung clonality. Uninvolved tumor-adjacent lung showed the highest T cell clonality, higher than tumor, which suggests more focused antigenic responses in the uninvolved tumor-adjacent lung. Since the design was exploratory, TCR variables were selected using unadjusted p-values with no false-discovery rate correction.

At diagnosis, peripheral blood, uninvolved tumor-adjacent lung and tumor were collected and were preserved as a mix of fresh-frozen and FFPE material. Blood samples were analyzed as peripheral blood mononuclear cells for TCR repertoire profiling. About this clone: Its recognized antigen is unknown. Base qualities were left out, and no much larger clone turns up one base away.

TCR beta CDR3 regions were sequenced from DNA using the immunoSEQ Assay. As for how the authors treated the data: T cell density was computed as TCR beta template counts normalized to usable DNA estimated by amplifying housekeeping genes. Richness was estimated using the preseqR package, with extrapolation to 400,000 templates for PBMC samples and to 120,000 templates for tissue samples. Clonality was defined as one minus Pielou's evenness. Tissue-enriched TCRs were identified through differential abundance testing performed on productive amino-acid clonotypes, with a minimum total count of 5 and an alpha of 0.1. The Jaccard Index and the Morisita Overlap Index were used to measure how much the repertoires overlapped between compartments. GLIPH grouped TCR beta CDR3s together with public tetramer-defined viral CDR3s, and a viral motif had to include at least three viral sequences and also show V-gene enrichment. The table comes from immuneACCESS by way of TCRdb, which keeps in-frame sequences with V and J called. Part of the clones is missing from these tables; in studies checked, under half for an unresolved V gene and the rest for unknown reasons. V and J calls and clone size come straight from that table; D and trimming were deduced from the DNA. The sample records roughly 20,000 clones, 70% to 90% of which are singletons. The ten most abundant clones make up 13% of the sample.

Its CDR3 holds 16 amino acids, cysteine through phenylalanine. The entry retains the CDR3 DNA only, 48 bases that are in frame from base 1. From a lookup of the germline V gene (reference sequence), CDR1 and CDR2 are SGHNT and YYREEE. V sheds 4 bases and J sheds 0 bases, leaving 17 bases between their ends. The chain was built from TRBV5-4 and TRBJ2-7; tentative D gene TRBD2, with 5 bases matching. The sample in question was peripheral blood, obtained before any cancer treatment. The source is a male donor aged 60 or over with stage I lung adenocarcinoma. This receptor has the CDR3 CASSPLGGSLSYEQYF. Read as DNA, the sequence is TGTGCCAGCAGCCCGCTGGGCGGGTCCCTCTCCTACGAGCAGTACTTC.